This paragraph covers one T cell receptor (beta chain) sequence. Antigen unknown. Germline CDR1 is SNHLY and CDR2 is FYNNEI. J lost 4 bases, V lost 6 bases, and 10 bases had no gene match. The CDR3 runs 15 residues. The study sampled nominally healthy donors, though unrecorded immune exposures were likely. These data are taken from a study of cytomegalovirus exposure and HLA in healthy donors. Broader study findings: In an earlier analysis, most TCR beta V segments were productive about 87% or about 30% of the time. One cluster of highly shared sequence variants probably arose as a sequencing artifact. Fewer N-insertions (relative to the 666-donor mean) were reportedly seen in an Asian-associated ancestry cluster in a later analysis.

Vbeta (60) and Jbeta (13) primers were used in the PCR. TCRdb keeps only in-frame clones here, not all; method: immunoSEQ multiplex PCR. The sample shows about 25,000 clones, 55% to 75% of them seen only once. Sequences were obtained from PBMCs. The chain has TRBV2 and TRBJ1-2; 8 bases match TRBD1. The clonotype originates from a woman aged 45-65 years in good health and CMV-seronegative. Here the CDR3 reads CASREAGGSPYGYTF. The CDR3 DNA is TGTGCCAGCAGGGAGGCAGGGGGCTCCCCCTATGGCTACACCTTC.